This T cell receptor (beta chain) emerged from a study of cytomegalovirus exposure and HLA in healthy donors. Vbeta (60) and Jbeta (13) primers were used in the PCR. Assay used: immunoSEQ multiplex PCR; TCRdb lists only in-frame clones, some missing. The sample lists about 200,000 clones; approximately 79% were seen once. Germline CDR1 reads MNHNS; CDR2 reads SASEGT. The CDR3 has 15 amino acids. The V end was cut by 6 bases, the J end by 0 bases, with 13 bases between. Source material: PBMCs. The sequence was collected from a man aged 18 to 30 in good health and CMV-seronegative. The rearrangement uses TRBV6-1 and TRBJ2-3, with a weak D call TRBD2 (5 bases). The CDR3 DNA sequence: TGTGCCAGCAGCCCCCCGGGGTTTAGCACAGATACGCAGTATTTT. Its protein is CASSPPGFSTDTQYF.